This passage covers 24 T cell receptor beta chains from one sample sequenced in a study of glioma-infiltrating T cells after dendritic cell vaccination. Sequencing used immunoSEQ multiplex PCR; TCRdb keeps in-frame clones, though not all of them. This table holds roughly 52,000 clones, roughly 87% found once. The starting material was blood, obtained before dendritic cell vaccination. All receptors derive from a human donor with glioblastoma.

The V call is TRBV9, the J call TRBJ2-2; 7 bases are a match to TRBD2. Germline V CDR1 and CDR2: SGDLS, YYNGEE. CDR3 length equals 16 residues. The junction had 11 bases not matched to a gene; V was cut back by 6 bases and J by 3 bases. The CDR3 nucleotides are TGTGCCAGCACCGTTCGGGCTAGCGGCTACACCGGGGAGCTGTTTTTT. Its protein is CASTVRASGYTGELFF.

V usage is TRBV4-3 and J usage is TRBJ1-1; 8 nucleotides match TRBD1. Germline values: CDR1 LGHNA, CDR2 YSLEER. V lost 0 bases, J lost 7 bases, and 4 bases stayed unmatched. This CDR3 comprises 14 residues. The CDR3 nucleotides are TGCGCCAGCAGCCAAGAGACAGGGGCTGGTGAAGCTTTCTTT. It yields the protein CASSQETGAGEAFF.

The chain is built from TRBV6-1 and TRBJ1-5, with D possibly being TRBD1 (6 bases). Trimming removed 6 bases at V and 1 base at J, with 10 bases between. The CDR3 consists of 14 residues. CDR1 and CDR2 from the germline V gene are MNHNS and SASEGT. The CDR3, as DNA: TGTGCCAGCAGGCATAGGGGGAGCAATCAGCCCCAGCATTTT. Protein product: CASRHRGSNQPQHF.

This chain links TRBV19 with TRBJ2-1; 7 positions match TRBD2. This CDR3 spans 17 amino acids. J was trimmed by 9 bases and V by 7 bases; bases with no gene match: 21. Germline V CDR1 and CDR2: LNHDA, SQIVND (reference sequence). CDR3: CASKGTGGGVFRGEQFF. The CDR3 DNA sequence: TGTGCCAGTAAGGGGACGGGCGGGGGAGTCTTCCGCGGTGAGCAGTTCTTC.

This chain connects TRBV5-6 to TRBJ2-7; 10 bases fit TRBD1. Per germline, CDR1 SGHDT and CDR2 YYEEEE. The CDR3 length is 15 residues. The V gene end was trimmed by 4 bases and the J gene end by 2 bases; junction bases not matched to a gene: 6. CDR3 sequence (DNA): TGTGCCAGCAGCCGGCCGGGACAGGGGCCCTACGAGCAGTACTTC. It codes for CASSRPGQGPYEQYF. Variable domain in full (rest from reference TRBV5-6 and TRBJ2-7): DAGVTQSPTHLIKTRGQQVTLRCSPKSGHDTVSWYQQALGQGPQFIFQYYEEEERQRGNFPDRFSGHQFPNYSSELNVNALLLGDSALYLCASSRPGQGPYEQYFGPGTRLTVT.

DNA of the CDR3: TGTGCCAGCAGCCAAGATACAGGGTTTCAGGGCTACACCTTC. Residues: CASSQDTGFQGYTF. This chain connects TRBV4-2 to TRBJ1-2, with a possible D match to TRBD1 (6 bases). Germline V CDR1 and CDR2: LGHNA, YNFKEQ. V was trimmed by 0 bases and J by 8 bases, leaving 13 bases between them. The CDR3 sequence is 14 residues long.

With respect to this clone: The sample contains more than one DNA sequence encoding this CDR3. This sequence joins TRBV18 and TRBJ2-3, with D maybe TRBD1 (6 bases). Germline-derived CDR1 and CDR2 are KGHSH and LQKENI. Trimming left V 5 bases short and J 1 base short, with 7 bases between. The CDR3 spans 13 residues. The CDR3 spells CASSRQGTDTQYF. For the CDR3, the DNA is TGTGCCAGCTCAAGACAGGGCACAGATACGCAGTATTTT.

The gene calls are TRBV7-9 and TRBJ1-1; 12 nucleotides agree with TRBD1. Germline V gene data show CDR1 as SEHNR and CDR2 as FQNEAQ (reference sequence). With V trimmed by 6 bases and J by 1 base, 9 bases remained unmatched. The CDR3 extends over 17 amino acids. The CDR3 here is CASSHRDRGRKNTEAFF. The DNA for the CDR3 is TGTGCCAGCAGTCACCGGGACAGGGGGCGGAAGAACACTGAAGCTTTCTTT.

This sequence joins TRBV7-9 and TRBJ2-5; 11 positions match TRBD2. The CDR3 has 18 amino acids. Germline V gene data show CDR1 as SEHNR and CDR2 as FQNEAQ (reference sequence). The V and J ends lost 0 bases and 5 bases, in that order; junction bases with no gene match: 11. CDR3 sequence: CASSLALASGRIRETQYF. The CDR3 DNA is TGTGCCAGCAGCTTAGCGCTGGCTAGCGGGAGGATCCGGGAGACCCAGTACTTC.

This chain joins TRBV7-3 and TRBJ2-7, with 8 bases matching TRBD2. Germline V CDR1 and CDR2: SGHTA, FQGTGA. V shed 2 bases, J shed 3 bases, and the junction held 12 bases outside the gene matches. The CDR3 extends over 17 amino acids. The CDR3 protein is CASSLAPPIAGIYEQYF. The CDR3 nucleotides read TGTGCCAGCAGCTTAGCCCCCCCAATAGCGGGAATCTACGAGCAGTACTTC.

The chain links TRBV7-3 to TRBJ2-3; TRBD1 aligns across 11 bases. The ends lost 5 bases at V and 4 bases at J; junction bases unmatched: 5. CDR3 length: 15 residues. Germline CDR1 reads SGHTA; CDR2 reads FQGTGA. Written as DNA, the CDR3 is TGTGCCAGCAGCCGGACAGGGGGCGACGCAGATACGCAGTATTTT. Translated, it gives CASSRTGGDADTQYF.

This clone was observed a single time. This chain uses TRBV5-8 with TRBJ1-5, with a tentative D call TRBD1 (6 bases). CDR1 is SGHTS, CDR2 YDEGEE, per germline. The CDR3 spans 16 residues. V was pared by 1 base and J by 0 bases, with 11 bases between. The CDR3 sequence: CASSLLGGYSNQPQHF. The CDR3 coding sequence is TGTGCCAGCAGCTTGTTAGGGGGTTATAGCAATCAGCCCCAGCATTTT.

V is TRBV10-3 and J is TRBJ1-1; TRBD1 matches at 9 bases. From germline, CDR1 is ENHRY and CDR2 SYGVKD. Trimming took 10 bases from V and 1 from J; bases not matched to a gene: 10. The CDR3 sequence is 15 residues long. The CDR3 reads CATGPGQGPNTEAFF. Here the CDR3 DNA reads TGTGCCACCGGACCGGGACAGGGACCGAACACTGAAGCTTTCTTT.

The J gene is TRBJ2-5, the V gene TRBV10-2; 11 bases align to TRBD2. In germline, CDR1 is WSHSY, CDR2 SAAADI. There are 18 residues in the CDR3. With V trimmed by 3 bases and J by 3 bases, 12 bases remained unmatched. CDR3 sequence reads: CASSDGSGGAWREETQYF. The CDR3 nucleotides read TGCGCCAGCAGTGACGGTAGCGGGGGGGCATGGCGGGAAGAGACCCAGTACTTC.

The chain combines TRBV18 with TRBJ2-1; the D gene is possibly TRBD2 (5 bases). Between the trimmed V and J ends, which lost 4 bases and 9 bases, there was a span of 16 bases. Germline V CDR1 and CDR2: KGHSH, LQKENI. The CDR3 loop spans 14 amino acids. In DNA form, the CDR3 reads TGTGCCAGCTCACGAACGACGACCGCGGGTGAGCAGTTCTTC. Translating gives CASSRTTTAGEQFF.

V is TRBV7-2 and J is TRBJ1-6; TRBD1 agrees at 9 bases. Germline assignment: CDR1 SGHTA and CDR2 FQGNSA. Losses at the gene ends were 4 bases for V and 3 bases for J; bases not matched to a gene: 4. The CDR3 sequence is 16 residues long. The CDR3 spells CASSSGTGFYNSPLHF. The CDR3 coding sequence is TGTGCCAGCAGCTCCGGGACAGGGTTCTATAATTCACCCCTCCACTTT.

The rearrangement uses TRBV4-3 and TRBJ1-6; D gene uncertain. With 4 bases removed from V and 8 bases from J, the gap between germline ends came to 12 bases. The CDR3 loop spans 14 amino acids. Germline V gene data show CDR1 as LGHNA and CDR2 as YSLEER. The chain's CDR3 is CASSLKPGDSPLHF. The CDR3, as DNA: TGCGCCAGCAGCCTCAAACCCGGGGATTCACCCCTCCACTTT.

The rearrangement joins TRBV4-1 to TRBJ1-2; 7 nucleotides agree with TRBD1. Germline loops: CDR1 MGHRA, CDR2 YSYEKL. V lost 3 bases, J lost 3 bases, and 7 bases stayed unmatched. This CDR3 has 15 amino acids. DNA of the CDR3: TGCGCCAGCAGCCATGCTAAGGGGGCGGACTATGGCTACACCTTC. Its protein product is CASSHAKGADYGYTF.

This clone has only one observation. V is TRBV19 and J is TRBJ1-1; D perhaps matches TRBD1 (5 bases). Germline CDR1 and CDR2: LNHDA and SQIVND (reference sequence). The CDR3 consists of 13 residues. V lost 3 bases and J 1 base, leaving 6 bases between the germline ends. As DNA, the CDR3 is TGTGCCAGTAGTATCGGACAGAACACTGAAGCTTTCTTT. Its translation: CASSIGQNTEAFF. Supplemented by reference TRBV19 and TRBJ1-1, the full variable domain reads DGGITQSPKYLFRKEGQNVTLSCEQNLNHDAMYWYRQDPGQGLRLIYYSQIVNDFQKGDIAEGYSVSREKKESFPLTVTSAQKNPTAFYLCASSIGQNTEAFFGQGTRLTVV.

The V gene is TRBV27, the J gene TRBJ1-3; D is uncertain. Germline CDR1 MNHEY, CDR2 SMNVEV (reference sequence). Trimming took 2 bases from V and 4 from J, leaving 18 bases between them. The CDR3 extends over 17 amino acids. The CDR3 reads CASSLPLGGSSGNTIYF. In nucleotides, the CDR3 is TGTGCCAGCAGTTTACCCTTAGGAGGGTCTTCAGGAAACACCATATATTTT.

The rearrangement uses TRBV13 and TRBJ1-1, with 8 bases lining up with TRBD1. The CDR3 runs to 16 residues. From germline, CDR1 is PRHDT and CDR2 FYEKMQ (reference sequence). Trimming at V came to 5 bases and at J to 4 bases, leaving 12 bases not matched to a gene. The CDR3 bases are TGTGCCAGCAGCCTAAGGACAGGGAGAAGTATCACTGAAGCTTTCTTT. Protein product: CASSLRTGRSITEAFF.

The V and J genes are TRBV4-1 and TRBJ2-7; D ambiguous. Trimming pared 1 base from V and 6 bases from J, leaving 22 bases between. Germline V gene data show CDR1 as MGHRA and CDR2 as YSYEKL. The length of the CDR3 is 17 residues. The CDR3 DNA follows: TGCGCCAGCAGCCAAGCACTCACTGCGCCCATCCCGAGCGAGCAGTACTTC. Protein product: CASSQALTAPIPSEQYF.

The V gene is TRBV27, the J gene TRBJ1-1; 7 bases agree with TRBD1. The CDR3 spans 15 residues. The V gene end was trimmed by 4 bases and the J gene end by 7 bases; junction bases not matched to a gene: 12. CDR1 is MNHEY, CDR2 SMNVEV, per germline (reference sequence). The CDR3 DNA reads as TGTGCCAGCAGTTCTCCGACAGGGCCCCCCTTTGAAGCTTTCTTT. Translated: CASSSPTGPPFEAFF.

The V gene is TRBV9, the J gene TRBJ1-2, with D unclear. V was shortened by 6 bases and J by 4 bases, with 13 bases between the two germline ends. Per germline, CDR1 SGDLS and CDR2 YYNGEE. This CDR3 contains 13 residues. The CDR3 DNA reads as TGTGCCAGCAAGAGACGGAGAGCCTATGGCTACACCTTC. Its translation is CASKRRRAYGYTF.